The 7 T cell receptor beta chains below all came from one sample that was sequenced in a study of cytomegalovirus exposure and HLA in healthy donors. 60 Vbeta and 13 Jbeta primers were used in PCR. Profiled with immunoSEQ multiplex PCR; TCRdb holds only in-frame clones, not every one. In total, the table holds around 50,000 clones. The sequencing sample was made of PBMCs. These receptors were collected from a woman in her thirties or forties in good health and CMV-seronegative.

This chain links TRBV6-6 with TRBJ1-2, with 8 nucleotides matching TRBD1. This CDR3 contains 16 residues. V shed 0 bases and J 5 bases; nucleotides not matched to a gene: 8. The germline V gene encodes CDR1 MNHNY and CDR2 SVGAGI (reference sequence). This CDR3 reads CASSYSQGAGVYGYTF. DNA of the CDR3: TGTGCCAGCAGTTACTCCCAGGGGGCAGGAGTATATGGCTACACCTTC.

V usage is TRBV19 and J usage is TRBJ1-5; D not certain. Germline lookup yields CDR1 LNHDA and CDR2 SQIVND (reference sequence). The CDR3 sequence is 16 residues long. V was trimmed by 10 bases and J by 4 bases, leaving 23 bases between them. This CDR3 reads CATYPRSDYPNQPQHF. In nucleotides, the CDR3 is TGTGCCACATATCCTCGGAGCGATTATCCAAATCAGCCCCAGCATTTT.

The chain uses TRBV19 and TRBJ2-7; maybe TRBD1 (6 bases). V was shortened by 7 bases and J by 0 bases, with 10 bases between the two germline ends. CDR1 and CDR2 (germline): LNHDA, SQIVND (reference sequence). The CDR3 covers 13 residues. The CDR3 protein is CASTPDSSYEQYF. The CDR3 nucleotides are TGTGCCAGTACCCCGGACAGCTCCTACGAGCAGTACTTC.

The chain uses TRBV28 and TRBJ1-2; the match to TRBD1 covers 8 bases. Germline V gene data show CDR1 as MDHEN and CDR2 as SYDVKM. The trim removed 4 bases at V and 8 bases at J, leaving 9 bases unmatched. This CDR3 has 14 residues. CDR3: CASSSGQGAEGYTF. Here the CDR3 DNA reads TGTGCCAGCAGTTCAGGGCAGGGGGCGGAGGGCTACACCTTC.

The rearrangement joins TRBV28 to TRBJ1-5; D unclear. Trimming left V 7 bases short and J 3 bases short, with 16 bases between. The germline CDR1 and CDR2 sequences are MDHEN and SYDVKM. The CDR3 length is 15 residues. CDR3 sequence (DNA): TGTGCCAGCAATGGAGCACCGCTTACCAATCAGCCCCAGCATTTT. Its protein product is CASNGAPLTNQPQHF.

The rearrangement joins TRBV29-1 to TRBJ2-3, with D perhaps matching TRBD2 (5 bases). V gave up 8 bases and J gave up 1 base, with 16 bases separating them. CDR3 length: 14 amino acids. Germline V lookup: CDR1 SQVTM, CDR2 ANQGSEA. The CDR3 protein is CSIASGHGTDTQYF. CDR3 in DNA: TGCAGCATTGCAAGCGGTCACGGCACAGATACGCAGTATTTT.

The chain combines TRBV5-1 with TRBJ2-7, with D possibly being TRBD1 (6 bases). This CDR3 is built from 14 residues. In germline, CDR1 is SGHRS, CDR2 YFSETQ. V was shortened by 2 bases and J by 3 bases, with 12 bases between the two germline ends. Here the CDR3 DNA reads TGCGCCAGCAGCTTTCGGACAGCTAACTACGAGCAGTACTTC. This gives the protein CASSFRTANYEQYF. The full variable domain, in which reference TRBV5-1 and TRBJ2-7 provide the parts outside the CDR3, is KAGVTQTPRYLIKTRGQQVTLSCSPISGHRSVSWYQQTPGQGLQFLFEYFSETQRNKGNFPGRFSGRQFSNSRSEMNVSTLELGDSALYLCASSFRTANYEQYFGPGTRLTVT.